This T cell receptor (beta chain) was found in a study of neoadjuvant anti-PD-1 for oral cavity cancer. Study background: Patients without progression got a fourth dose around day 43.

In the case of this clone: No antigen is known for it.

Analysis of PBMCs was direct, with no culture step. Whole-study results and caveats: TCR analyses covered only a few patients per response group. Higher pretreatment blood Treg/Th17 ratios correlated with higher pretreatment blood and lower post-treatment tumor TCRbeta clonality.

Germline V gives CDR1 ENHRY, CDR2 SYGVKD. The V and J ends lost 0 bases and 9 bases, in that order; junction bases with no gene match: 1. The CDR3 totals 15 residues. Clones were sequenced by immunoSEQ multiplex PCR, and TCRdb holds only the in-frame ones, with some missing. Here the sample spans roughly 15,000 clones, about 69% being singletons. The specimen was PBMCs, collected before nivolumab (anti-PD-1) treatment. This TCR was recovered from a person aged 35-79 years with oral cavity squamous cell carcinoma. This sequence joins TRBV10-3 and TRBJ2-1, with TRBD2 identical over 14 bases. CDR3 amino acids: CAISESGLAGAEQFF. The CDR3 DNA reads as TGTGCCATCAGTGAGTCGGGACTAGCGGGAGCTGAGCAGTTCTTC.